The sequence of this TCR beta chain was determined in a study of blood T cell repertoires in COVID-19. Study as a whole: COVID-19 samples from acute and convalescent phases originated in the United States, Italy and Spain.

In the original workflow: Amplified reference gene primers provided the basis for estimating nucleated cell counts. Repertoires were generated with immunoSEQ multiplex PCR, while TCRdb's copy carries only in-frame clones and drops some. V and J calls plus clone size are reproduced from that table; the DNA served to infer D and trimming. In the table there are under 250,000 clones, 84% of which are singletons. Input material: peripheral blood. This clonotype was sampled from a woman aged 45-65 years with active or convalescent COVID-19.

CDR3 region: CASSPGTPSYEQYV. Written as DNA, the CDR3 is TGTGCCAGCTCACCCGGGACACCTTCCTACGAGCAGTACGTC. J is TRBJ2-7 and V is TRBV18; D is perhaps TRBD1 (6 bases). V lost 3 bases and J lost 1, with 10 bases in between. CDR3 length equals 14 residues. Germline V CDR1 and CDR2: KGHSH, LQKENI.